This T cell receptor (beta chain) stems from a study of blood T cells in healthy people across ages. Alongside a J-beta primer mix, a sample-barcoded 5' primer served in a second PCR lasting roughly 7 to 11 cycles. Using its own MiXCR run on the 5' RACE reads, TCRdb lists one record per CDR3 protein. The sample carries 1.5 million to 2 million distinct CDR3 sequences, almost 35% recorded once. V lost 6 bases and J 5 bases, leaving 13 bases between the germline ends. The V gene's germline CDR1 is MDHEN and CDR2 SYDVKM. This CDR3 has 14 residues. The V call is TRBV28, the J call TRBJ1-4; a possible D gene is TRBD1 (6 bases). This receptor was obtained from a woman aged 25 to 39 in good health. The material sequenced was blood. The CDR3 nucleotides read TGTGCCAGCAGCCAAGGACAGCCAAATGAAAAACTGTTTTTT. Its protein is CASSQGQPNEKLFF.